The 16 T cell receptor beta chains given below trace back to one sample, sequenced in a study of shared clonotypes between healthy human individuals. Profiling relied on immunoSEQ multiplex PCR, and the TCRdb table lists in-frame clones only, not all of them. The sample yields roughly 1,500,000 clones, roughly 98% seen once. Sequencing input: naive CD4+ T cells sorted from blood. Subset: CD45RA+ positively selected. These receptors originate from a man under 40 in good health.

The chain is built from TRBV25-1 and TRBJ1-2; 7 positions agree with TRBD1. J was trimmed by 4 bases and V by 5 bases; bases with no gene match: 4. This CDR3 region has 13 residues. The germline CDR1 and CDR2 sequences are MGHDK and SYGVNS. CDR3 protein: CASSPDRVYGYTF. CDR3 nucleotides: TGTGCCAGCAGTCCCGACAGGGTCTATGGCTACACCTTC.

This chain uses TRBV28 with TRBJ2-5, with D tentatively TRBD1 (5 bases). Germline V gene data show CDR1 as MDHEN and CDR2 as SYDVKM. This CDR3 is built from 11 residues. Trimming left V 6 bases short and J 9 bases short, with 11 bases between. Here the CDR3 reads CASREGVSQYF. The CDR3 bases are TGTGCCAGCAGAGAAGGGGTGTCCCAGTACTTC.

The chain couples TRBV27 to TRBJ1-1; D gene unclear. This CDR3 has 13 amino acids. The germline V gene has CDR1 MNHEY and CDR2 SMNVEV (reference sequence). Trimming took 5 bases from V and 1 from J, leaving 8 bases between them. The CDR3 region is CASSPGRNTEAFF. In nucleotides, the CDR3 is TGTGCCAGCAGTCCGGGCCGGAACACTGAAGCTTTCTTT.

The chain is built from TRBV6-1 and TRBJ2-1; the D gene is possibly TRBD2 (5 bases). Germline CDR1 reads MNHNS; CDR2 reads SASEGT. The V gene lost 10 bases and the J gene lost 9 bases, with 19 bases spanning the gap. The CDR3 covers 13 residues. For the CDR3, the DNA is TGTGCCACCTTCCCGAGACTATTCGGTGAGCAGTTCTTC. Amino acid sequence: CATFPRLFGEQFF.

The chain employs TRBV19 and TRBJ2-1, with 9 bases fitting TRBD2. V lost 1 base and J lost 9; bases outside the gene matches: 4. This CDR3 has 14 amino acids. The germline V gene encodes CDR1 LNHDA and CDR2 SQIVND (reference sequence). The chain's CDR3 is CASSIVAGVVEQFF. The CDR3 DNA reads as TGTGCCAGTAGTATAGTAGCGGGAGTGGTTGAGCAGTTCTTC.

The V and J genes are TRBV19 and TRBJ2-1; D possibly corresponds to TRBD2 (6 bases). The CDR3 sequence is 18 residues long. V lost 4 bases to trimming and J lost 8 bases, with 27 bases between them. Germline-derived CDR1 and CDR2 are LNHDA and SQIVND (reference sequence). CDR3 protein: CASSTVSRGLSYNDEQFF. DNA for the CDR3: TGTGCCAGTAGTACTGTCTCCCGCGGACTATCATATAACGATGAGCAGTTCTTC.

V and J are TRBV30 and TRBJ1-3; D uncertain. Germline CDR1 is GTSNPN and CDR2 is SVGIG (reference sequence). The CDR3 is made up of 11 amino acids. Trimming pared 1 base from V and 6 bases from J, leaving 4 bases between. The CDR3 DNA sequence: TGTGCCTGGAGTGCTTCAAACACCATATATTTT. Protein product: CAWSASNTIYF.

This clone appeared once. This chain links TRBV29-1 with TRBJ2-1, with 7 nucleotides matching TRBD2. The CDR3 spans 14 residues. Germline CDR1 reads SQVTM; CDR2 reads ANQGSEA. Trimming cost V 4 bases and J 6 bases; bases outside gene matches: 9. The CDR3 DNA reads TGCAGCGTTGTAGGCGGGAGTTCCCTCAATGAGCAGTTCTTC. It codes for CSVVGGSSLNEQFF.

J is TRBJ1-4 and V is TRBV5-1; 9 bases are shared with TRBD1. In germline, CDR1 is SGHRS, CDR2 YFSETQ. CDR3 length: 17 residues. With 0 bases clipped from V and 0 bases from J, the junction kept 3 bases outside the gene matches. The chain's CDR3 is CASSLDRGQATNEKLFF. The CDR3 bases are TGCGCCAGCAGCTTGGACAGGGGGCAGGCAACTAATGAAAAACTGTTTTTT.

The chain couples TRBV5-1 to TRBJ1-1, with TRBD1 matching 8 bases. The CDR3 extends over 13 amino acids. Trimming removed 3 bases from V and 7 bases from J; junction bases left unmatched: 5. CDR1 is SGHRS, CDR2 YFSETQ, per germline. This CDR3 is CASSSSGTGEAFF. CDR3 DNA sequence: TGCGCCAGCAGCTCCTCCGGGACAGGTGAAGCTTTCTTT.

CDR3 amino acids: CASSRADNYGYTF. The CDR3 DNA follows: TGCGCCAGCAGCAGGGCCGATAACTATGGCTACACCTTC. The V call is TRBV5-1, the J call TRBJ1-2; D is ambiguous. The V and J ends lost 4 bases and 1 base respectively, with 8 bases between them. The CDR3 is 13 amino acids. Germline values: CDR1 SGHRS, CDR2 YFSETQ. The complete variable domain, with remaining parts taken from reference TRBV5-1 and TRBJ1-2, reads KAGVTQTPRYLIKTRGQQVTLSCSPISGHRSVSWYQQTPGQGLQFLFEYFSETQRNKGNFPGRFSGRQFSNSRSEMNVSTLELGDSALYLCASSRADNYGYTFGSGTRLTVV.

As for this clone: Other nucleotide sequences in the sample specify the same CDR3. The gene calls are TRBV18 and TRBJ1-1; 8 positions agree with TRBD1. Germline trimming cut 3 bases from V and 5 bases from J; bases unmatched to any gene: 5. The germline CDR1 and CDR2 sequences are KGHSH and LQKENI. CDR3 length equals 14 residues. This CDR3 is CASSPTGGNTEAFF. CDR3 in DNA: TGTGCCAGCTCACCTACAGGGGGAAATACTGAAGCTTTCTTT.

This sequence joins TRBV2 and TRBJ1-2; the D gene is possibly TRBD1 (6 bases). The germline CDR1 and CDR2 sequences are SNHLY and FYNNEI. The ends were cut back, 4 bases at V and 6 bases at J, with 12 bases in the middle. The CDR3 is 13 amino acids. The CDR3 reads CASSVLPGDGYTF. In DNA form, the CDR3 reads TGTGCCAGCAGTGTACTCCCAGGGGATGGCTACACCTTC.

This clone occurred once. The chain has TRBV19 and TRBJ1-1; D is perhaps TRBD1 (5 bases). The CDR3 loop spans 15 amino acids. V was cut by 2 bases and J by 4 bases, with 14 bases left in between. Germline-derived CDR1 and CDR2 are LNHDA and SQIVND (reference sequence). DNA for the CDR3: TGTGCCAGTAGTATAATGGGAGGGGTTGGCACTGAAGCTTTCTTT. This codes for CASSIMGGVGTEAFF.

The chain has TRBV28 and TRBJ1-1; D unresolved. The CDR3 totals 11 residues. In germline, CDR1 is MDHEN, CDR2 SYDVKM. Trimming removed 5 bases from V and 9 bases from J, with 10 bases in between. CDR3 DNA sequence: TGTGCCAGCAGTCTCAGACCCCAAGCTTTCTTT. Its protein is CASSLRPQAFF.

The chain links TRBV7-2 to TRBJ2-1, with 10 nucleotides matching TRBD2. V gave up 2 bases and J gave up 2 bases; unmatched junction bases: 6. Germline-derived CDR1 and CDR2 are SGHTA and FQGNSA. The CDR3 sequence is 17 residues long. CDR3 nucleotide sequence: TGTGCCAGCAGCTTAAACCTAGCGGGAGAACCCTACAATGAGCAGTTCTTC. Its protein is CASSLNLAGEPYNEQFF. Looking up the rest from reference TRBV7-2 and TRBJ2-1 gives the full variable domain: GAGVSQSPSNKVTEKGKDVELRCDPISGHTALYWYRQSLGQGLEFLIYFQGNSAPDKSGLPSDRFSAERTGGSVSTLTIQRTQQEDSAVYLCASSLNLAGEPYNEQFFGPGTRLTVL.